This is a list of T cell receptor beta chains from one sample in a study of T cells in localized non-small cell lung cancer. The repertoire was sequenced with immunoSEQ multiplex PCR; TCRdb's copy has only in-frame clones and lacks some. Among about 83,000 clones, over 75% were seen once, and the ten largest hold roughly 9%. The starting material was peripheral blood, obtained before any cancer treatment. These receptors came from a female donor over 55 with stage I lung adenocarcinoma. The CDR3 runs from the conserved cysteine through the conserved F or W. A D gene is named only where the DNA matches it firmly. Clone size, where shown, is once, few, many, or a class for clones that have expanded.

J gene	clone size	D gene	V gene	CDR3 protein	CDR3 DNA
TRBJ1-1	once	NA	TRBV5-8	CASTSLGSRTSEAFF	TGTGCCAGCACCTCCCTGGGAAGCAGGACGTCTGAAGCTTTCTTT
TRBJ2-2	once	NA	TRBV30	CAYRRASVGTGELFF	TGTGCCTACCGGCGGGCTAGCGTGGGAACCGGGGAGCTGTTTTTT
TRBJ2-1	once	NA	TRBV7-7	CASSLGGRNEQFF	TGTGCCAGCAGCTTAGGAGGGAGGAATGAGCAGTTCTTC
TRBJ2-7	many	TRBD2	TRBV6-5	CASSHRASGDYEQYF	TGTGCCAGCAGCCACCGGGCTAGCGGAGACTACGAGCAGTACTTC
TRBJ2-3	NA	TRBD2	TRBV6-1	CASSVAGGPTTDTQYF	TGTGCCAGCAGTGTAGCGGGGGGGCCGACGACAGATACGCAGTATTTT
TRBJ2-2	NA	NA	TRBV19	CASSIDLPPGYGELFF	TGTGCCAGTAGTATAGATCTCCCCCCAGGGTACGGGGAGCTGTTTTTT
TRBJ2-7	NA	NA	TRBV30	CACRGAYEQYF	TGTGCCTGCAGGGGCGCCTACGAGCAGTACTTC
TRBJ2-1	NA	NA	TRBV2	CASSEGVPYNEQFF	TGTGCCAGCAGTGAGGGGGTACCCTACAATGAGCAGTTCTTC
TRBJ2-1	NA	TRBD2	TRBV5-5	CASSLTSGTNNEQFF	TGTGCCAGCAGCTTGACTAGCGGTACAAACAATGAGCAGTTCTTC
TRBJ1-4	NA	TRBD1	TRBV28	CASSDGDRGKLFF	TGTGCCAGCAGTGACGGGGACAGGGGGAAACTGTTTTTT
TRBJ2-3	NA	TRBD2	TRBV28	CASRGTGGKRDTQYF	TGTGCCAGCAGGGGGACGGGGGGAAAACGAGATACGCAGTATTTT
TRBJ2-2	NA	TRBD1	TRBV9	CASSTGQGTNTGELFF	TGTGCCAGCAGCACGGGACAGGGGACGAACACCGGGGAGCTGTTTTTT
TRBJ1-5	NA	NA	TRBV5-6	CASSHGRTSGNQPQHF	TGTGCCAGCAGCCATGGACGGACCTCAGGCAATCAGCCCCAGCATTTT
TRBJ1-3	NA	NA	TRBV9	CASSVNPYSFSGNTIYF	TGTGCCAGCAGCGTAAATCCCTACTCCTTCTCTGGAAACACCATATATTTT
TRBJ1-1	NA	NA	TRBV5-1	CASSLAGRAITEAFF	TGCGCCAGCAGCTTGGCCGGTAGGGCGATAACTGAAGCTTTCTTT
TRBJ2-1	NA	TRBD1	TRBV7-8	CASSVRDRHNEQFF	TGTGCCAGCAGCGTCCGGGACAGACACAATGAGCAGTTCTTC
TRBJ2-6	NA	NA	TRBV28	CASSLGWTTGANVLTF	TGTGCCAGCAGTTTGGGTTGGACAACTGGGGCCAACGTCCTGACTTTC
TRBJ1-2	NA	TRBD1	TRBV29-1	CSGGQGNWGYTF	TGCAGCGGAGGACAGGGGAACTGGGGCTACACCTTC
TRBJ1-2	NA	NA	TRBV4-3	CASSQDHWTNYGYTF	TGCGCCAGCAGCCAAGATCATTGGACAAACTATGGCTACACCTTC
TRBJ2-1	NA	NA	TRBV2	CASGGKRFGRNNEQFF	TGTGCCAGCGGAGGTAAGAGGTTTGGACGCAACAATGAGCAGTTCTTC
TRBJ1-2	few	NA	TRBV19	CASSTQYIDGYTF	TGTGCCAGTAGTACCCAATACATCGACGGCTACACCTTC
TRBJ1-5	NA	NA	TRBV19	CASRDGRGNQPQHF	TGTGCCAGTAGAGATGGACGGGGGAATCAGCCCCAGCATTTT
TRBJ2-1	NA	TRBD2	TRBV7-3	CASSKLAGGLNEQFF	TGTGCCAGCAGCAAACTAGCGGGGGGGCTTAATGAGCAGTTCTTC
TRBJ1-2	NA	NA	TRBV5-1	CASRVQAGQGYTF	TGCGCCAGCAGGGTCCAGGCAGGCCAAGGCTACACCTTC
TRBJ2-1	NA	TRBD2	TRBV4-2	CASSRGTSGEKQFF	TGTGCCAGCAGCCGCGGGACTAGCGGGGAAAAGCAGTTCTTC
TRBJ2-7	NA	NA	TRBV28	CASSGISYEQYF	TGTGCCAGCAGTGGTATCTCCTACGAGCAGTACTTC
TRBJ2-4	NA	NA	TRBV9	CASTNSGVAKNIQYF	TGTGCCAGCACCAACTCAGGAGTAGCCAAAAACATTCAGTACTTC
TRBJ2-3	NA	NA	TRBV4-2	CASSLSGYGEGGTQYF	TGTGCCAGCAGCCTTTCCGGATACGGGGAGGGGGGTACGCAGTATTTT
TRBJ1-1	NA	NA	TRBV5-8	CASSFRVRTTEAFF	TGTGCCAGCAGCTTTCGGGTGAGGACCACTGAAGCTTTCTTT
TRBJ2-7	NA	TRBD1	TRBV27	CASTGRQGIIYEQYF	TGTGCCAGCACCGGACGACAGGGGATAATCTACGAGCAGTACTTC
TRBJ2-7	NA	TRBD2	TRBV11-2	CASSRTSSYEQYF	TGTGCCAGCAGCCGGACTAGCTCCTACGAGCAGTACTTC
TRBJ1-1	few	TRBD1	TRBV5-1	CASSWGQSKNTEAFF	TGCGCCAGCAGCTGGGGACAGAGCAAAAACACTGAAGCTTTCTTT
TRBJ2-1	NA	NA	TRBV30	CAWNRDFF	TGTGCCTGGAATAGGGACTTCTTC
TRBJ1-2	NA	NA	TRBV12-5	CASGFPRPGGYTF	TGTGCTAGTGGTTTTCCCCGCCCCGGTGGCTACACCTTC
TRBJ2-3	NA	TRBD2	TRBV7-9	CASSLAPLAGGSTDTQYF	TGTGCCAGCAGCTTAGCCCCGCTAGCGGGGGGTTCTACAGATACGCAGTATTTT
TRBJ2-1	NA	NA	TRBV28	CASSITSSNEQFF	TGTGCCAGCAGTATCACTAGCAGTAATGAGCAGTTCTTC
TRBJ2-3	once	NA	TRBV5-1	CASSFYTRQTDTQYF	TGCGCCAGCAGCTTTTACACGCGACAGACAGATACGCAGTATTTT
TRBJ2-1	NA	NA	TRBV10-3	CAISFNNEQFF	TGTGCCATCAGCTTTAACAATGAGCAGTTCTTC
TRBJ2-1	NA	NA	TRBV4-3	CASSQDLREEQFF	TGCGCCAGCAGCCAAGATTTGAGGGAGGAGCAGTTCTTC
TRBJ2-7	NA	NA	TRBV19	CASTGSASYEQYF	TGTGCCAGTACCGGGTCGGCCTCCTACGAGCAGTACTTC
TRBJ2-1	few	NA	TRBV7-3	CASSSFYTRDYNEQFF	TGTGCCAGCAGCTCATTCTACACTAGGGACTACAATGAGCAGTTCTTC
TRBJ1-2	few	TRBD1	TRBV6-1	CASSDGTGGVGYTF	TGTGCCAGCAGTGACGGGACAGGGGGCGTGGGCTACACCTTC
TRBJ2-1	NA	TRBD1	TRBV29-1	CSVVPGQGGNEQFF	TGCAGCGTTGTGCCGGGACAGGGGGGAAATGAGCAGTTCTTC
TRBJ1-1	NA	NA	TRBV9	CASSVQGVPVPEAFF	TGTGCCAGCAGCGTACAAGGCGTCCCCGTGCCTGAAGCTTTCTTT
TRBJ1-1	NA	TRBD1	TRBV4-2	CASSLGQGDTEAFF	TGTGCCAGCAGCTTGGGACAGGGGGACACTGAAGCTTTCTTT
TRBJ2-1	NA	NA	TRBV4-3	CASSQDTWRGGPYNEQFF	TGCGCCAGCAGCCAAGATACATGGCGGGGAGGCCCCTACAATGAGCAGTTCTTC